The T cell receptor (beta chain) described here comes from a study of shared clonotypes between healthy human individuals. A note on this clone: Its antigen is currently unknown.

CD45RO-negative, CCR7-selected cells formed the naive CD8 fraction, which excluded terminally differentiated effector memory CD45RA+ cells. Profiling relied on immunoSEQ multiplex PCR, and the TCRdb table lists in-frame clones only, not all of them. The sample lists more than 550,000 clones, 90% to 95% seen once, with approximately 22% in the top ten. Findings of the study overall: Clonotype sharing among donors was thought likely to change with sequencing depth. Non-shared clonotypes showed lower generation probabilities than clonotypes common to all four donors. Clonotype sharing across several donors was observed for around 5.1% of naive CD4 clonotypes.

The receptor comes from a man aged 25-45 years in good health. Sequenced sample: naive CD8+ T cells sorted from blood.

Here the CDR3 reads CASSESNSGSFLVYNEQFF. The CDR3 DNA reads as TGCGCCAGCAGTGAGTCGAATAGCGGGAGTTTTTTGGTGTACAATGAGCAGTTCTTC. The chain joins TRBV10-2 to TRBJ2-1, with TRBD2 identical over 9 bases. CDR1 WSHSY and CDR2 SAAADI come from the germline V gene. CDR3 length: 19 residues. V was clipped by 0 bases and J by 4 bases; unmatched bases: 13.